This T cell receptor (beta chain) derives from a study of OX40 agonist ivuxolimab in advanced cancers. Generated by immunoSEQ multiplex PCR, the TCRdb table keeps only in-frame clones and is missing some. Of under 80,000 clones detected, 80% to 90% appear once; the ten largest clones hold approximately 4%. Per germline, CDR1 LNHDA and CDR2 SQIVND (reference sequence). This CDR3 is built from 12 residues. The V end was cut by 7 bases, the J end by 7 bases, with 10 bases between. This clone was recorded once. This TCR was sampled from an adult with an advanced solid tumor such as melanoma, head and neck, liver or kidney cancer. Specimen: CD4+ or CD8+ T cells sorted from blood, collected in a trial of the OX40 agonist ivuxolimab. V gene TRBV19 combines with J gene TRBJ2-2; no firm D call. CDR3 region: CASKNDDGELFF. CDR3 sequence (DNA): TGTGCCAGTAAGAACGATGACGGGGAGCTGTTTTTT.